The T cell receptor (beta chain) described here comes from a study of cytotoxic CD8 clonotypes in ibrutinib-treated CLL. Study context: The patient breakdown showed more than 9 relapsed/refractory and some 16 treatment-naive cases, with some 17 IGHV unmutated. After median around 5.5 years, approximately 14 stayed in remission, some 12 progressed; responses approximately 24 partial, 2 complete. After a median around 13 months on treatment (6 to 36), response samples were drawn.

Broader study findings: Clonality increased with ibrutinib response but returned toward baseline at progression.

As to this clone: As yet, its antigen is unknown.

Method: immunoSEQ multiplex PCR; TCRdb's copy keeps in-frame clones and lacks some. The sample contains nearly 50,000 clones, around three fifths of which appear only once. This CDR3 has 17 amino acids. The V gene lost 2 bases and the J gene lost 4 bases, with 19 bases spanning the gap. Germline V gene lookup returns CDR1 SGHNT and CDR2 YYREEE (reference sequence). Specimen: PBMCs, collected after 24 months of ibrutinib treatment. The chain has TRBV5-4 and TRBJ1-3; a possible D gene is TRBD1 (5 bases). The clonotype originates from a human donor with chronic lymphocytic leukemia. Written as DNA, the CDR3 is TGTGCCAGCAGCTTCTTCTCAGGGATATCTTCCGGAAACACCATATATTTT. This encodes CASSFFSGISSGNTIYF.